These 14 T cell receptor beta chains came from one sample sequenced in a study of Ad26.COV2.S vaccination and SARS-CoV-2 variants. TCRdb keeps only in-frame clones here, not all; method: immunoSEQ multiplex PCR. The sample holds roughly 450,000 clones; around 90% are singletons and the top ten take more than 9%. Treatment indicated: around 19 received Ad26.COV2.S at low or high dose, single or two shots; 5 received placebo; per-sample allocation not given. Collection of samples fell on day 63 after the first vaccine or placebo injection. The sequenced sample was peripheral blood, obtained in a trial of Ad26.COV2.S vaccine versus placebo. The receptors here all came from a person aged 18-65 years who received the Ad26.COV2.S COVID-19 vaccine or a placebo.

Regarding this clone: Other DNA sequences in the sample encode the same CDR3. The CDR3 sequence: CAWARDRNTEAFF. The CDR3 DNA sequence: TGTGCCTGGGCCCGGGACCGAAACACTGAAGCTTTCTTT. This chain joins TRBV30 and TRBJ1-1; possibly TRBD1 for D (5 bases). The CDR3 contains 13 residues. The V end was cut by 5 bases, the J end by 2 bases, with 12 bases between. CDR1 is GTSNPN, CDR2 SVGIG, per germline (reference sequence).

The V call is TRBV12-3 or TRBV12-4, the J call TRBJ1-5; D is ambiguous. The CDR3 runs 11 residues. The V end was cut by 6 bases, the J end by 11 bases, with 11 bases between. CDR3 DNA: TGTGCCAGCAGCTCTCAAAGAACCCAGCATTTT. Translated: CASSSQRTQHF.

The chain couples TRBV2 to TRBJ1-1; no clear D gene. V lost 8 bases and J lost 8, with 15 bases in between. This CDR3 is 12 amino acids long. Looked up from germline, CDR1 is SNHLY and CDR2 is FYNNEI. CDR3 nucleotide sequence: TGTGCCAGCTACCTCCTCGGCCTGGAAGCTTTCTTT. It translates to CASYLLGLEAFF. The whole variable domain, filled in from reference TRBV2 and TRBJ1-1, reads EPEVTQTPSHQVTQMGQEVILRCVPISNHLYFYWYRQILGQKVEFLVSFYNNEISEKSEIFDDQFSVERPDGSNFTLKIRSTKLEDSAMYFCASYLLGLEAFFGQGTRLTVV.

This clone was detected once. This chain uses TRBV20-1 with TRBJ1-1; unclear D gene. Between the trimmed V and J ends, which lost 4 bases and 6 bases, there was a span of 9 bases. The length of the CDR3 is 11 residues. CDR1 is DFQATT and CDR2 is SNEGSKA in the germline V gene (reference sequence). The CDR3 region is CSATPSAEAFF. The CDR3 nucleotides read TGCAGTGCTACCCCTTCGGCTGAAGCTTTCTTT.

The chain has TRBV5-4 and TRBJ1-2, with 7 bases aligning to TRBD1. The CDR3 loop spans 13 amino acids. Trimming took 1 base from V and 6 from J; bases not matched to a gene: 3. Looked up from germline, CDR1 is SGHNT and CDR2 is YYREEE (reference sequence). The CDR3 region has the DNA TGTGCCAGCAGCTTGTCAGGGGGGAATGGCTACACCTTC. Amino acid sequence: CASSLSGGNGYTF.

The J gene is TRBJ1-4, the V gene TRBV11-2, with no clear D. The V and J ends lost 3 bases and 0 bases respectively, with 11 bases between them. Per the germline V gene, CDR1 is SGHAT and CDR2 is FQNNGV. This CDR3 has 16 amino acids. Here the CDR3 DNA reads TGTGCCAGCAGCTTGACCGGACCGGCAACTAATGAAAAACTGTTTTTT. This codes for CASSLTGPATNEKLFF.

V gene TRBV2 combines with J gene TRBJ2-7; 7 bases fit TRBD2. Looked up from germline, CDR1 is SNHLY and CDR2 is FYNNEI. The CDR3 sequence is 14 residues long. The junction had 9 bases not matched to a gene; V was cut back by 6 bases and J by 4 bases. The CDR3 spells CASSRRLADYEQYF. The CDR3 DNA follows: TGTGCCAGCAGCCGTCGTCTAGCGGATTACGAGCAGTACTTC.

V and J are TRBV28 and TRBJ1-2; weak D call: TRBD1 (5 bases). The V and J ends lost 2 bases and 4 bases respectively, with 11 bases between them. Germline loops: CDR1 MDHEN, CDR2 SYDVKM. The CDR3 is made up of 14 amino acids. The CDR3 bases are TGTGCCAGCAGTTTACCGGCAGGGCCCTATGGCTACACCTTC. It is translated as CASSLPAGPYGYTF.

This clone was found once. The chain combines TRBV6-5 with TRBJ1-1, with 8 bases that match TRBD1. CDR1 and CDR2 from the germline V gene are MNHEY and SVGAGI. This CDR3 has 13 amino acids. With 4 bases clipped from V and 6 bases from J, the junction kept 4 bases outside the gene matches. The CDR3 DNA sequence: TGTGCCAGCAGTTCGACAGGGGTTGCTGAAGCTTTCTTT. The encoded protein is CASSSTGVAEAFF.

A single count supports this clone. The chain employs TRBV19 and TRBJ1-5, with a possible D match to TRBD1 (5 bases). Germline values: CDR1 LNHDA, CDR2 SQIVND (reference sequence). V was trimmed by 3 bases and J by 3 bases, leaving 12 bases between them. The CDR3 has 15 residues. The CDR3 protein is CASSIGQGDNQPQHF. In DNA, the CDR3 is TGTGCCAGTAGTATCGGTCAGGGAGACAATCAGCCCCAGCATTTT.

Only one count was recorded for this clone. This chain connects TRBV29-1 to TRBJ1-2, with TRBD1 as a possible D gene (5 bases). Trimming shortened V by 5 bases and J by 4 bases, and 17 bases separated the two germline ends. The CDR3 length is 14 residues. The germline V gene has CDR1 SQVTM and CDR2 ANQGSEA. CDR3 residues: CSVYSGTVSYGYTF. The CDR3, as DNA: TGCAGCGTTTACTCGGGGACGGTGAGCTATGGCTACACCTTC.

This clone has only a few counts. The V call is TRBV19, the J call TRBJ1-1; no firm D call. Germline V CDR1 and CDR2: LNHDA, SQIVND (reference sequence). This CDR3 has 15 residues. With 3 bases removed from V and 0 bases from J, the gap between germline ends came to 11 bases. CDR3 in amino acids: CASSIADFMNTEAFF. The CDR3 DNA sequence: TGTGCCAGTAGTATCGCAGACTTCATGAACACTGAAGCTTTCTTT.

This chain's CDR3 is CASSPRRSNQPQHF. As DNA, the CDR3 is TGTGCCAGCAGCCCTCGACGGAGCAATCAGCCCCAGCATTTT. The gene calls are TRBV21-1 and TRBJ1-5. TRBV21-1 constitutes a pseudogene. The CDR3 contains 14 residues.

This chain uses TRBV25-1 with TRBJ2-1, with 8 bases aligning to TRBD2. Germline V CDR1 and CDR2: MGHDK, SYGVNS. This CDR3 comprises 15 residues. The V gene end was trimmed by 3 bases and the J gene end by 6 bases; junction bases not matched to a gene: 7. CDR3 sequence: CASSDSGTSRNEQFF. The CDR3 coding sequence is TGTGCCAGCAGTGATTCCGGGACTAGTCGCAATGAGCAGTTCTTC.